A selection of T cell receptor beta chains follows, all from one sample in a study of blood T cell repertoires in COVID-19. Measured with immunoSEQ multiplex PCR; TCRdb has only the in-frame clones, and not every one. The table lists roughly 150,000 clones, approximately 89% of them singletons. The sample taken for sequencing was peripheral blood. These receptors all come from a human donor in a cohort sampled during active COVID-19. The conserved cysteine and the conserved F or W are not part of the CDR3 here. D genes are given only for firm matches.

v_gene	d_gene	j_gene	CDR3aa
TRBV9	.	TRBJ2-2	ASSVPSPTGELF
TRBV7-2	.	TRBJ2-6	ASSLVGGANVLT
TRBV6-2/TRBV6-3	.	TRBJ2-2	ASSSQGGELF
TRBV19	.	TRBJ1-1	ASSQGVRTEAF
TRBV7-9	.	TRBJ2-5	ASSAGQGGGETQY
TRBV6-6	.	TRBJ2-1	ASTLGQGNLNEQF
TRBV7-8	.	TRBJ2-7	ASSPYRVGPYEQY
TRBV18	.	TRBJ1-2	ASSERQQSNYGYT
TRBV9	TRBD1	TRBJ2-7	ASSVAGGQGMYEQY
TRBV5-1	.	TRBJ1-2	ASSVRLDYGYT
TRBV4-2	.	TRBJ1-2	ASSPKGGTGYGYT
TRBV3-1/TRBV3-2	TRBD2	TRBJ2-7	ASSPSAGGPYEQY
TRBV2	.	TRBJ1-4	ASGKGENEKLF
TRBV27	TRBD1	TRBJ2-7	ASSFRGGHYEQY
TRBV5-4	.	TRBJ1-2	ASSLGGMAGRYGYT
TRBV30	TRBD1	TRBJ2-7	AWNLYRLPRDRASYEQY
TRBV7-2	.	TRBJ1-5	ASSLSRNNQPQH
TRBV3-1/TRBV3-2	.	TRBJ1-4	ASSQDLSGSLEKLF
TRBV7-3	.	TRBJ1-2	ASSLGGSYGYT
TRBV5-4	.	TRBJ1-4	ASSPTGPATNEKLF
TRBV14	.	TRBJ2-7	ASSQERGDEQY
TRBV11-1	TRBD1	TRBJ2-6	ASSRGQGAGANVLT
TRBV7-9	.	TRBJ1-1	ASGHKNTEAF
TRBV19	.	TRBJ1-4	ASSIGRTTNEKLF
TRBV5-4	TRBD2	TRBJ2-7	ASSLDSGGSYEQY
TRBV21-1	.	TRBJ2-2	ASSKVDNGGSGELF
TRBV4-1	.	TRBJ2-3	ASSQERPTDTQY
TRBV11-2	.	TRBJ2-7	ASTLRGRGYSYEQY
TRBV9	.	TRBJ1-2	ASSDGVGGDYGYT
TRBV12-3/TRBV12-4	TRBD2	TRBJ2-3	ASELGGGLTQY
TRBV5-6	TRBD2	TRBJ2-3	ASSRPSGGLDTQY
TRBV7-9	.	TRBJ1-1	ASSLEPGRVGTEAF
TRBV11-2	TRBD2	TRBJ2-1	ASSVTSGGAGYNEQF
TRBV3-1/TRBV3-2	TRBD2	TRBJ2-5	ASSQASLAGDQETQY
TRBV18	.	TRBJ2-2	ASSYREMAGELF
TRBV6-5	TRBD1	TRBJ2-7	ASRPGTGTYEQY
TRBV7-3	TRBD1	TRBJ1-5	ASSPNRGFHQPQH
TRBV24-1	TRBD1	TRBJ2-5	ATSDRGTVAQETQY
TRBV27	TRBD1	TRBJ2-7	ASKDRGRVEQY
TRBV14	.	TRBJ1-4	ASSQGTGLSFGEKLF
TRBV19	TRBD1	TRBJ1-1	ASSLGGAAEAF
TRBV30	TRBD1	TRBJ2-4	AWNNPGQGTEDSAKNIQY
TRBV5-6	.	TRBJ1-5	ASSFGESNQPQH
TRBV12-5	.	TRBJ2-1	ASGLVPPGNEQF
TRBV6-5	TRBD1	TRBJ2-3	ASSYRDRGTDTQY
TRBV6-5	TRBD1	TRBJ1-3	ASRQGVSGNTIY
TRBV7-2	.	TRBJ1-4	ASSSRSSNEKLF
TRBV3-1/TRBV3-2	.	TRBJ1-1	ASSYQTAGVGTEAF
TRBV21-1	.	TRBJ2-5	ASSSTGGRETQY
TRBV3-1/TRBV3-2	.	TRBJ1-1	ASSQEIAWRGTEAF
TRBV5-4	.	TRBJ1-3	ASSQTATAGNTIY
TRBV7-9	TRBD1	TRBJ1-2	ASSYGTGDGYT
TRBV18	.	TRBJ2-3	ASSPGLDTQY
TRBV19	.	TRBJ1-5	ASSIPGNQPQH
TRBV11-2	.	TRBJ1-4	ASSLTGLLSTTNEKLF
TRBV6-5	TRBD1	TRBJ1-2	ATATGGNYGYT
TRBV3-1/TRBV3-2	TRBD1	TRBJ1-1	ASHPTGGGNTEAF